This is a list of T cell receptor beta chains from one sample in a study of blood T cell repertoires in COVID-19. Libraries were prepared by immunoSEQ multiplex PCR; TCRdb keeps only in-frame clonotypes and omits some of them. The table shows 400,000 to 500,000 clones, with over 75% occurring only once. Sequencing was performed on PBMCs or T cells enriched from blood (not recorded which). The source is a woman between 18 and 30 years old who had been exposed to COVID-19. The CDR3 runs from the conserved cysteine through the conserved F or W. A D gene is named only where the DNA matches it firmly. Not every row has a clone size; where given, it reads once, few, many or a size class.

abundance: .
j_gene: TRBJ2-7
d_gene: TRBD1
v_gene: TRBV5-1
CDR3aa: CASQGAGEQYF
CDR3nt: TGCGCCAGCCAGGGGGCTGGCGAGCAGTACTTC

abundance: .
j_gene: TRBJ2-1
d_gene: TRBD2
v_gene: TRBV18
CDR3aa: CASSPGTSGRSPIEQFF
CDR3nt: TGTGCCAGCTCACCCGGGACTAGCGGGAGGTCCCCCATTGAGCAGTTCTTC

abundance: .
j_gene: TRBJ2-2
d_gene: TRBD1
v_gene: TRBV7-2
CDR3aa: CASGRDSSNTGELFF
CDR3nt: TGTGCCAGCGGTAGGGACAGTTCGAACACCGGGGAGCTGTTTTTT

abundance: .
j_gene: TRBJ1-5
d_gene: .
v_gene: TRBV27
CDR3aa: CASSFTASSRNQPQHF
CDR3nt: TGTGCCAGCAGTTTTACAGCCTCCTCTCGCAATCAGCCCCAGCATTTT

abundance: .
j_gene: TRBJ2-1
d_gene: .
v_gene: TRBV7-2
CDR3aa: CASSLVAGLYNEQFF
CDR3nt: TGTGCCAGCAGCTTAGTGGCGGGGCTGTACAATGAGCAGTTCTTC

abundance: .
j_gene: TRBJ2-7
d_gene: .
v_gene: TRBV5-8
CDR3aa: CASSLGPGSYEQYF
CDR3nt: TGTGCCAGCAGCCTGGGGCCAGGCTCCTACGAGCAGTACTTC

abundance: .
j_gene: TRBJ1-5
d_gene: .
v_gene: TRBV3-1/TRBV3-2
CDR3aa: CASSQDRGQPQHF
CDR3nt: TGTGCCAGCAGCCAAGATCGAGGTCAGCCCCAGCATTTT

abundance: .
j_gene: TRBJ1-1
d_gene: TRBD1
v_gene: TRBV5-5
CDR3aa: CASRQTGGSTLNTEAFF
CDR3nt: TGTGCCAGCAGACAGACAGGGGGCAGCACCTTGAACACTGAAGCTTTCTTT

abundance: .
j_gene: TRBJ2-5
d_gene: TRBD2
v_gene: TRBV28
CDR3aa: CASSSSGPPQETQYF
CDR3nt: TGTGCCAGCAGTTCTAGCGGGCCACCTCAAGAGACCCAGTACTTC

abundance: once
j_gene: TRBJ1-1
d_gene: .
v_gene: TRBV5-6
CDR3aa: CASSTLQVNTEAFF
CDR3nt: TGTGCCAGCAGCACATTACAGGTGAACACTGAAGCTTTCTTT

abundance: .
j_gene: TRBJ2-7
d_gene: .
v_gene: TRBV28
CDR3aa: CASSLETGSEQYF
CDR3nt: TGTGCCAGCAGTTTAGAGACCGGGAGCGAGCAGTACTTC

abundance: .
j_gene: TRBJ2-6
d_gene: .
v_gene: TRBV5-5
CDR3aa: CASSLPGFYSGANVLTF
CDR3nt: TGTGCCAGCAGCTTGCCCGGGTTCTACTCTGGGGCCAACGTCCTGACTTTC

abundance: once
j_gene: TRBJ1-2
d_gene: TRBD1
v_gene: TRBV15
CDR3aa: CATSSPTGGNGYTF
CDR3nt: TGTGCCACCAGCAGTCCCACAGGGGGCAATGGCTACACCTTC

abundance: .
j_gene: TRBJ2-7
d_gene: TRBD2
v_gene: TRBV6-5
CDR3aa: CASSWDGRPTISEQYF
CDR3nt: TGTGCCAGCAGTTGGGACGGGAGGCCGACTATTAGCGAGCAGTACTTC

abundance: .
j_gene: TRBJ2-2
d_gene: .
v_gene: TRBV10-1
CDR3aa: CASTRYGELFF
CDR3nt: TGCGCCAGCACCAGATACGGGGAGCTGTTTTTT

abundance: .
j_gene: TRBJ1-1
d_gene: TRBD1
v_gene: TRBV7-2
CDR3aa: CASSARQGARNTEAFF
CDR3nt: TGTGCCAGCAGCGCTCGACAGGGGGCGCGGAACACTGAAGCTTTCTTT

abundance: .
j_gene: TRBJ2-7
d_gene: TRBD1
v_gene: TRBV7-3
CDR3aa: CASSAHPGQYYEQYF
CDR3nt: TGTGCCAGCAGCGCTCACCCGGGACAGTACTACGAGCAGTACTTC

abundance: .
j_gene: TRBJ1-2
d_gene: TRBD1
v_gene: TRBV7-2
CDR3aa: CASSQGVSGYTF
CDR3nt: TGTGCCAGCAGCCAGGGGGTCTCTGGCTACACCTTC

abundance: once
j_gene: TRBJ2-2
d_gene: TRBD1
v_gene: TRBV20-1
CDR3aa: CSASPSRQGALRTGELFF
CDR3nt: TGCAGTGCTAGTCCCTCCCGACAGGGGGCCCTTCGGACCGGGGAGCTGTTTTTT

abundance: .
j_gene: TRBJ1-5
d_gene: .
v_gene: TRBV19
CDR3aa: CASKKDRNLNQPQHF
CDR3nt: TGTGCCAGTAAAAAAGACAGGAACCTCAATCAGCCCCAGCATTTT

abundance: .
j_gene: TRBJ2-7
d_gene: .
v_gene: TRBV19
CDR3aa: CAVGALRGEQYF
CDR3nt: TGTGCCGTCGGAGCCCTTAGGGGGGAGCAGTACTTC

abundance: .
j_gene: TRBJ2-5
d_gene: TRBD1
v_gene: TRBV15
CDR3aa: CATSRDPGTERTQYF
CDR3nt: TGTGCCACCAGCAGAGACCCCGGGACAGAGAGGACCCAGTACTTC

abundance: .
j_gene: TRBJ2-1
d_gene: .
v_gene: TRBV28
CDR3aa: CASSSALSGYNEQFF
CDR3nt: TGTGCCAGCAGTTCCGCCCTGTCAGGATACAATGAGCAGTTCTTC

abundance: .
j_gene: TRBJ2-1
d_gene: .
v_gene: TRBV19
CDR3aa: CASRGEPYNEQFF
CDR3nt: TGTGCCAGTCGCGGGGAGCCATACAATGAGCAGTTCTTC

abundance: .
j_gene: TRBJ2-4
d_gene: TRBD1
v_gene: TRBV28
CDR3aa: CASSSTGQGYF
CDR3nt: TGTGCCAGCAGTTCAACTGGACAGGGTTACTTC

abundance: .
j_gene: TRBJ2-3
d_gene: TRBD2
v_gene: TRBV6-1
CDR3aa: CASSEAISGAHDTQYF
CDR3nt: TGTGCCAGCAGTGAAGCGATTAGCGGGGCGCACGATACGCAGTATTTT

abundance: .
j_gene: TRBJ2-7
d_gene: .
v_gene: TRBV19
CDR3aa: CASSISSVTYEQYF
CDR3nt: TGTGCCAGTAGTATAAGCTCCGTTACCTACGAGCAGTACTTC

abundance: .
j_gene: TRBJ2-7
d_gene: TRBD1
v_gene: TRBV7-2
CDR3aa: CASSPAGTGESEQYF
CDR3nt: TGTGCCAGCAGCCCAGCCGGGACAGGGGAATCCGAGCAGTACTTC

abundance: .
j_gene: TRBJ2-1
d_gene: TRBD2
v_gene: TRBV9
CDR3aa: CASSAPSGVSGYNEQFF
CDR3nt: TGTGCCAGCAGCGCCCCTAGCGGGGTCTCCGGGTACAATGAGCAGTTCTTC

abundance: .
j_gene: TRBJ1-4
d_gene: TRBD1
v_gene: TRBV6-6
CDR3aa: CASSLRQGAYEKLFF
CDR3nt: TGTGCCAGCAGTTTGAGACAGGGGGCGTATGAAAAACTGTTTTTT

abundance: .
j_gene: TRBJ1-1
d_gene: TRBD1
v_gene: TRBV27
CDR3aa: CASRGDRDRINTEAFF
CDR3nt: TGTGCCAGCAGGGGTGACCGGGACAGGATCAACACTGAAGCTTTCTTT

abundance: .
j_gene: TRBJ1-5
d_gene: .
v_gene: TRBV6-5
CDR3aa: CANYDPDSLHQPQHF
CDR3nt: TGTGCCAACTACGATCCCGACTCTCTGCATCAGCCCCAGCATTTT

abundance: .
j_gene: TRBJ2-1
d_gene: TRBD2
v_gene: TRBV6-4
CDR3aa: CASSDSSLAGVDNEQFF
CDR3nt: TGTGCCAGCAGTGACTCGAGCCTAGCGGGGGTCGACAATGAGCAGTTCTTC

abundance: .
j_gene: TRBJ2-6
d_gene: .
v_gene: TRBV19
CDR3aa: CASKKGAGANVLTF
CDR3nt: TGTGCCAGTAAAAAGGGAGCCGGGGCCAACGTCCTGACTTTC

abundance: .
j_gene: TRBJ1-2
d_gene: TRBD1
v_gene: TRBV28
CDR3aa: CASSSGTAQGWDGYTF
CDR3nt: TGTGCCAGCAGTTCCGGGACAGCCCAAGGTTGGGATGGCTACACCTTC

abundance: .
j_gene: TRBJ2-5
d_gene: .
v_gene: TRBV18
CDR3aa: CASSTGIEETQYF
CDR3nt: TGTGCCAGCTCAACCGGGATTGAAGAGACCCAGTACTTC

abundance: once
j_gene: TRBJ2-7
d_gene: TRBD1
v_gene: TRBV18
CDR3aa: CASSPPTGLYEQYF
CDR3nt: TGTGCCAGCTCACCACCGACAGGGCTCTACGAGCAGTACTTC

abundance: .
j_gene: TRBJ2-1
d_gene: .
v_gene: TRBV28
CDR3aa: CASSLTRDNEQFF
CDR3nt: TGTGCCAGCAGTTTAACGAGGGACAATGAGCAGTTCTTC

abundance: .
j_gene: TRBJ1-3
d_gene: .
v_gene: TRBV2
CDR3aa: CASSAEQYSGNTIYF
CDR3nt: TGTGCCAGCAGTGCCGAACAGTACTCTGGAAACACCATATATTTT

abundance: .
j_gene: TRBJ1-3
d_gene: .
v_gene: TRBV30
CDR3aa: CAWSLGSSGNTIYF
CDR3nt: TGTGCCTGGAGTCTGGGGAGCTCTGGAAACACCATATATTTT

abundance: once
j_gene: TRBJ2-1
d_gene: TRBD2
v_gene: TRBV24-1
CDR3aa: CATSDVTSGGTYEQFF
CDR3nt: TGTGCCACCAGTGATGTTACTAGCGGGGGGACCTATGAGCAGTTCTTC